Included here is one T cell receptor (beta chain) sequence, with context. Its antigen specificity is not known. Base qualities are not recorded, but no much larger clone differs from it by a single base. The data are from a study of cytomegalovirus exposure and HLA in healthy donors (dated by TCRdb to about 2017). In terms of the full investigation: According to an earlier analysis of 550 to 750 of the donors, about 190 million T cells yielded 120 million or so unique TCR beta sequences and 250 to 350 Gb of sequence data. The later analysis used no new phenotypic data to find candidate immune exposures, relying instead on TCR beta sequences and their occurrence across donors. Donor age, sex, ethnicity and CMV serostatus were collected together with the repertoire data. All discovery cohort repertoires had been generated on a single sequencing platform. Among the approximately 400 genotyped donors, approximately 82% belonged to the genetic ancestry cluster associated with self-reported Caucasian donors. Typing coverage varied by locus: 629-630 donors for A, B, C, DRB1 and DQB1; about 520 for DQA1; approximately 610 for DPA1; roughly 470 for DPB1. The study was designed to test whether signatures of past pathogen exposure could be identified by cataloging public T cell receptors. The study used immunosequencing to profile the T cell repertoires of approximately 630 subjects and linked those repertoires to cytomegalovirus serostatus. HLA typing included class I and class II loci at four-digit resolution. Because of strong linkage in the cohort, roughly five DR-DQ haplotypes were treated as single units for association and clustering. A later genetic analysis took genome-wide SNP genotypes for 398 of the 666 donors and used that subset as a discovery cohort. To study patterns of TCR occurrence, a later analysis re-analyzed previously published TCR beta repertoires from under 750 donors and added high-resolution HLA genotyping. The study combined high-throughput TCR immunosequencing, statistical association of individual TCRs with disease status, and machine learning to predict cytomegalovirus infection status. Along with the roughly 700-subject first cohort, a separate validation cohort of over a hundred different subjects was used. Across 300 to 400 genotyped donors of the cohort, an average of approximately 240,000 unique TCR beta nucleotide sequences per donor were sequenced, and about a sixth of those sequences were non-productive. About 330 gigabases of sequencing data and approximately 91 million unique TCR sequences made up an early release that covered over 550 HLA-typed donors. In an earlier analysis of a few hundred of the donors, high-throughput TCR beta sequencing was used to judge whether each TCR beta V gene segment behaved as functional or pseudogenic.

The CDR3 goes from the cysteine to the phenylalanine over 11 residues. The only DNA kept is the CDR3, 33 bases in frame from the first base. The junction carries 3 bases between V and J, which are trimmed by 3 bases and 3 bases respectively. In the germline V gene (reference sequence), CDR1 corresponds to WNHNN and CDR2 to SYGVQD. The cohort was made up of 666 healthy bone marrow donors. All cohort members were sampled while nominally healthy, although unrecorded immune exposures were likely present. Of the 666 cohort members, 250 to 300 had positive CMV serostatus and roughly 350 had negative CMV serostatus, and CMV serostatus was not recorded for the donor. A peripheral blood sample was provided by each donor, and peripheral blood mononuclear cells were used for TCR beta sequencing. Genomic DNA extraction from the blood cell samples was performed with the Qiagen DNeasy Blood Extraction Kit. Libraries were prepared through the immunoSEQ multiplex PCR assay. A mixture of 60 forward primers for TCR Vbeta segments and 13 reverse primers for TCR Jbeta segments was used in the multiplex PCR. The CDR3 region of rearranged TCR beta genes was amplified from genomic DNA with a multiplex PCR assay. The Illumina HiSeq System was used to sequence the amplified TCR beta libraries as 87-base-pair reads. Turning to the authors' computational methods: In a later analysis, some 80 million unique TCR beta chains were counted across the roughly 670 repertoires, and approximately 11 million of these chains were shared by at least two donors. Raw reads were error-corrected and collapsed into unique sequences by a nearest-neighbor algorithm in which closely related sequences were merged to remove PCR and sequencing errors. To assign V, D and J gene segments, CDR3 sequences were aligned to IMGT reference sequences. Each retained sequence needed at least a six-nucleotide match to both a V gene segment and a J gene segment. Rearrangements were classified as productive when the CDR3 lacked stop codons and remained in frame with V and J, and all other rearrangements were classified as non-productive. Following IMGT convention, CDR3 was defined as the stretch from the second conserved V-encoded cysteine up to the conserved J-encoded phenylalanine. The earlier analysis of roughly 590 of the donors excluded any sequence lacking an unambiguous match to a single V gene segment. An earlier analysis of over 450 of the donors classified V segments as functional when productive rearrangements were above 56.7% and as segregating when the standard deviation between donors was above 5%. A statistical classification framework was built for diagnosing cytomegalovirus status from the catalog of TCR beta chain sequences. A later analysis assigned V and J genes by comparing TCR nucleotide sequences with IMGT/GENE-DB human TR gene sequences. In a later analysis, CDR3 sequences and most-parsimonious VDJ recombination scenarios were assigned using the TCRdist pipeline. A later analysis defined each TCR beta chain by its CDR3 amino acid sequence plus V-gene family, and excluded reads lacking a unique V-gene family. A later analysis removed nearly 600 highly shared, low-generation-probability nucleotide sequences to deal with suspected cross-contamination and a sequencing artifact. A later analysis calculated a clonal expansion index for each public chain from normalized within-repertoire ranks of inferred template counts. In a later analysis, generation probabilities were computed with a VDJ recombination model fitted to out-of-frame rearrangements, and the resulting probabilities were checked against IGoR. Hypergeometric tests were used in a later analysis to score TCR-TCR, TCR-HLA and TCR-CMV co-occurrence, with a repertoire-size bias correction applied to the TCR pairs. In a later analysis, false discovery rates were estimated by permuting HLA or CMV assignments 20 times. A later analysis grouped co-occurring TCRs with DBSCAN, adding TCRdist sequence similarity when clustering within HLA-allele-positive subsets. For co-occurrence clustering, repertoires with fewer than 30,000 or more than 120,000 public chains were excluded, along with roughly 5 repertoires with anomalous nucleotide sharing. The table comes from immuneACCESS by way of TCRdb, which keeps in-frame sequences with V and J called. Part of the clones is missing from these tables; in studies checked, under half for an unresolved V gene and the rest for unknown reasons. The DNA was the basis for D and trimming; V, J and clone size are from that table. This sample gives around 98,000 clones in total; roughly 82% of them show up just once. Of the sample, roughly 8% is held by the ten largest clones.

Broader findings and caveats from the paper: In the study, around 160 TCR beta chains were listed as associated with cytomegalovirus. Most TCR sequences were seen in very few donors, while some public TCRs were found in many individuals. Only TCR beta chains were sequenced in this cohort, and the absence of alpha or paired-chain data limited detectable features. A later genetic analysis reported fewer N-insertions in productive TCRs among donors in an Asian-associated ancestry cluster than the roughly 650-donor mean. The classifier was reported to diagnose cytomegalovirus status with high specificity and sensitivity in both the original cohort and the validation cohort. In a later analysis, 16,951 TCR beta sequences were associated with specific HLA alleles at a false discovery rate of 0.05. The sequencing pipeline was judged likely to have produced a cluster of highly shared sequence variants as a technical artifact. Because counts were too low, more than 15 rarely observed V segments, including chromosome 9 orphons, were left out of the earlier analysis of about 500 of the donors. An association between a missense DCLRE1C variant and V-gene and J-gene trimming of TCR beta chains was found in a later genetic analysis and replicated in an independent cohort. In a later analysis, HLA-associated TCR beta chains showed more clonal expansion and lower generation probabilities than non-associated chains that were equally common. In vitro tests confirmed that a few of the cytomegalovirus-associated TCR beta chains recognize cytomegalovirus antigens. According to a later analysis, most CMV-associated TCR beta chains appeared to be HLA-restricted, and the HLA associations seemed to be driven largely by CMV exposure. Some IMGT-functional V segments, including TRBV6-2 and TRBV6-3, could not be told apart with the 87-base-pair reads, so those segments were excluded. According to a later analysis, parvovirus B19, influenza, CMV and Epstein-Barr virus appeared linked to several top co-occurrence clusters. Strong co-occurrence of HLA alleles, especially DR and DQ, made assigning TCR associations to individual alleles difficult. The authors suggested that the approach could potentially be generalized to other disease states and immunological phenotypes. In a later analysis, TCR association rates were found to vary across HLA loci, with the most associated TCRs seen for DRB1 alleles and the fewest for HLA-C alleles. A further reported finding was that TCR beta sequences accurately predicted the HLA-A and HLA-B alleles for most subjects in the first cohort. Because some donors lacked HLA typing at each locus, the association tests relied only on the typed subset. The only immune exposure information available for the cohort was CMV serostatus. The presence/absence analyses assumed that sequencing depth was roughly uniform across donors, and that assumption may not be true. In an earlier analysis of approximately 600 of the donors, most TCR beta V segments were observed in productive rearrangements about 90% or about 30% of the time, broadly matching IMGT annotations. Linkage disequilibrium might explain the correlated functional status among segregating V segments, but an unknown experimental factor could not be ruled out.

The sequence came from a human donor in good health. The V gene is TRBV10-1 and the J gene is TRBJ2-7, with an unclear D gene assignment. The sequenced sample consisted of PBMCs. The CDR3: CASSDNYEQYF. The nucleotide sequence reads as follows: TGCGCCAGCAGTGATAACTACGAGCAGTACTTC.